This entry lists 27 T cell receptor beta chains sequenced from one sample in a study of blood T cell repertoires in COVID-19. Libraries were prepared by immunoSEQ multiplex PCR; TCRdb keeps only in-frame clonotypes and omits some of them. The sample carries 200,000 to 250,000 clones, about 85% recorded once. The sample taken for sequencing was peripheral blood. All receptors come from a young woman who had recovered from COVID-19.

The chain uses TRBV19 and TRBJ2-6, with a tentative D call TRBD2 (5 bases). The CDR3 covers 14 residues. Germline V gene data show CDR1 as LNHDA and CDR2 as SQIVND (reference sequence). The germline V and J ends were trimmed by 8 bases and 7 bases, with 15 bases remaining between them. The CDR3 DNA sequence: TGTGCCAGTGGAGGTAAAAGGGTAGCCAACGTCCTGACTTTC. Amino acid sequence: CASGGKRVANVLTF.

V and J are TRBV5-6 and TRBJ1-2, with D possibly being TRBD1 (5 bases). The V end lost 0 bases, the J end lost 8 bases, and 14 bases lay between the germline ends. CDR3 length: 14 amino acids. The germline CDR1 and CDR2 sequences are SGHDT and YYEEEE. This CDR3 reads CASSLDWDSWGYTF. The CDR3 bases are TGTGCCAGCAGCTTGGACTGGGACTCGTGGGGCTACACCTTC.

The chain employs TRBV13 and TRBJ2-1; 7 bases match TRBD2. The length of the CDR3 is 16 residues. The germline V gene has CDR1 PRHDT and CDR2 FYEKMQ (reference sequence). Trimming at V came to 5 bases and at J to 0 bases, leaving 7 bases not matched to a gene. The CDR3 sequence is CASSPPLASSYNEQFF. The DNA for the CDR3 is TGTGCCAGCAGCCCCCCACTAGCGAGCTCCTACAATGAGCAGTTCTTC.

The J gene is TRBJ2-1, the V gene TRBV30; 8 nucleotides line up with TRBD2. CDR1 and CDR2 from the germline V gene are GTSNPN and SVGIG (reference sequence). The CDR3 contains 13 residues. The J segment lost 7 bases and the V segment lost 4 bases, leaving 6 bases of the junction unmatched. In nucleotides, the CDR3 is TGTGCCTGGAACGGGGGGGCGGTGAATGAGCAGTTCTTC. It specifies CAWNGGAVNEQFF.

The V and J genes are TRBV4-2 and TRBJ1-2; 8 bases line up with TRBD1. Losses at the gene ends were 6 bases for V and 8 bases for J; bases not matched to a gene: 5. This CDR3 contains 12 residues. Germline V gene sequence: CDR1 LGHNA, CDR2 YNFKEQ. The DNA of the CDR3 is TGTGCCAGCAGGCGGACAGGGAAAGGCTACACCTTC. This sequence encodes CASRRTGKGYTF.

The chain employs TRBV5-1 and TRBJ2-5; a possible D gene is TRBD2 (5 bases). Germline CDR1 and CDR2: SGHRS and YFSETQ. V lost 4 bases and J 5 bases, leaving 18 bases between the germline ends. The CDR3 spans 15 residues. CDR3 nucleotide sequence: TGCGCCAGCAGCCCATTTTTTGAGGCGGGTGAGACCCAGTACTTC. Translated, it gives CASSPFFEAGETQYF.

The chain couples TRBV2 to TRBJ1-3, with 7 nucleotides matching TRBD1. This CDR3 contains 15 residues. Germline assignment: CDR1 SNHLY and CDR2 FYNNEI. Trimming at V came to 2 bases and at J to 6 bases, leaving 7 bases not matched to a gene. The CDR3 loop is CASSENRGNVNTIYF. Written as DNA, the CDR3 is TGTGCCAGCAGTGAAAACAGGGGAAACGTAAACACCATATATTTT.

This clone was seen just once. The chain joins TRBV7-9 to TRBJ1-2, with TRBD1 matching over 7 bases. CDR1 is SEHNR, CDR2 FQNEAQ, per germline (reference sequence). CDR3 length: 17 residues. V lost 2 bases, J lost 2 bases, and 11 bases stayed unmatched. CDR3 DNA sequence: TGTGCCAGCAGCTTAACTGCCCGATCGACAGGGAACTATGGCTACACCTTC. Translated: CASSLTARSTGNYGYTF. The entire variable domain, with the rest obtained from reference TRBV7-9 and TRBJ1-2, is as follows: DTGVSQNPRHKITKRGQNVTFRCDPISEHNRLYWYRQTLGQGPEFLTYFQNEAQLEKSRLLSDRFSAERPKGSFSTLEIQRTEQGDSAMYLCASSLTARSTGNYGYTFGSGTRLTVV.

Here the CDR3 reads CAISEPPGLPSSYEQYF. The CDR3 DNA reads TGTGCCATCAGTGAGCCACCGGGACTGCCAAGCTCCTACGAGCAGTACTTC. The chain joins TRBV10-3 to TRBJ2-7, with D possibly matching TRBD2 (6 bases). V dropped 2 bases and J dropped 0 bases, with 17 bases sitting between them. The CDR3 extends over 17 amino acids. The germline CDR1 and CDR2 sequences are ENHRY and SYGVKD.

The chain combines TRBV7-2 with TRBJ1-3; D gene ambiguous. CDR3 length: 16 residues. The germline V gene has CDR1 SGHTA and CDR2 FQGNSA. Trimming cost V 1 base and J 2 bases, with 12 bases left between them. In DNA form, the CDR3 reads TGTGCCAGCAGCTTAGATTCGGGGTCTGCTGGAAACACCATATATTTT. This translates into CASSLDSGSAGNTIYF.

The chain is built from TRBV18 and TRBJ2-7; D is perhaps TRBD2 (6 bases). V was trimmed by 2 bases and J by 0 bases, leaving 11 bases between them. The germline CDR1 and CDR2 sequences are KGHSH and LQKENI. CDR3 length: 15 amino acids. The CDR3 spells CASSPGDSHSYEQYF. In DNA form, the CDR3 reads TGTGCCAGCTCACCAGGGGACTCCCACTCCTACGAGCAGTACTTC.

V usage is TRBV30 and J usage is TRBJ2-3; 8 bases are a match to TRBD2. From germline, CDR1 is GTSNPN and CDR2 SVGIG (reference sequence). With V trimmed by 0 bases and J by 5 bases, 4 bases remained unmatched. This CDR3 comprises 14 residues. CDR3 region: CAWSVAGVRDTQYF. CDR3 in DNA: TGTGCCTGGAGTGTAGCGGGAGTGCGAGATACGCAGTATTTT.

The chain recombines TRBV6-5 with TRBJ2-7; 8 nucleotides line up with TRBD1. The ends lost 5 bases at V and 3 bases at J; junction bases unmatched: 6. This CDR3 has 14 amino acids. Germline CDR1 MNHEY, CDR2 SVGAGI. The CDR3 sequence is CASSTDRGLYEQYF. Written as DNA, the CDR3 is TGTGCCAGCAGTACAGACAGGGGCCTCTACGAGCAGTACTTC.

In its sample, this clone was seen once. The chain recombines TRBV30 with TRBJ2-7; a weak D match, TRBD2 (5 bases). This CDR3 has 13 amino acids. Per germline, CDR1 GTSNPN and CDR2 SVGIG (reference sequence). With 4 bases removed from V and 3 bases from J, the gap between germline ends came to 13 bases. CDR3 residues: CAWTGISHYEQYF. CDR3 DNA sequence: TGTGCCTGGACCGGGATATCGCACTACGAGCAGTACTTC.

The V gene is TRBV6-5, the J gene TRBJ2-7, with TRBD1 identical over 10 bases. V dropped 6 bases and J dropped 3; count of bases not matched to a gene: 5. CDR3 size: 14 residues. Germline loops: CDR1 MNHEY, CDR2 SVGAGI. Written as DNA, the CDR3 is TGTGCCAGCAGCCCCGGGACAGGGGTCTACGAGCAGTACTTC. Amino acid sequence: CASSPGTGVYEQYF.

This chain uses TRBV6-1 with TRBJ1-6; TRBD1 might be the D (6 bases). Looked up from germline, CDR1 is MNHNS and CDR2 is SASEGT. Deletions cut 2 bases from V and 13 bases from J, with 12 bases between. The CDR3 covers 13 residues. This chain's CDR3 is CASSEWGGPPLHF. The CDR3 bases are TGTGCCAGCAGTGAATGGGGGGGCCCTCCCCTCCACTTT.

This sequence joins TRBV7-9 and TRBJ2-7; 11 bases are a match to TRBD2. The V and J ends lost 5 bases and 4 bases, in that order; junction bases with no gene match: 4. The CDR3 is 14 amino acids. Germline V CDR1 and CDR2: SEHNR, FQNEAQ (reference sequence). The CDR3 DNA is TGTGCCAGCAGCGTGACTAGCGGGGCTTACGAGCAGTACTTC. Protein: CASSVTSGAYEQYF.

J is TRBJ2-1 and V is TRBV30, with TRBD1 matching 7 bases. J was trimmed by 1 base and V by 6 bases; bases with no gene match: 6. Per the germline V gene, CDR1 is GTSNPN and CDR2 is SVGIG (reference sequence). CDR3 length: 14 amino acids. Written as DNA, the CDR3 is TGTGCCTGTGTTACAGGGGATTCCTACAATGAGCAGTTCTTC. It yields the protein CACVTGDSYNEQFF.

This chain joins TRBV13 and TRBJ2-7; no definite D call. With 5 bases removed from V and 2 bases from J, the gap between germline ends came to 7 bases. The germline V gene has CDR1 PRHDT and CDR2 FYEKMQ (reference sequence). The length of the CDR3 is 12 residues. CDR3 residues: CASSQAPYEQYF. DNA for the CDR3: TGTGCCAGCAGCCAGGCCCCCTACGAGCAGTACTTC.

This clone was seen more than once but under ten times. A junction end diverges from the germline sequence, so it may reflect a read error. The chain uses TRBV24-1 and TRBJ2-7; 13 bases line up with TRBD2. Germline values: CDR1 KGHDR, CDR2 SFDVKD. The CDR3 consists of 13 residues. The CDR3 here is CATSIRTSGSLNF. DNA for the CDR3: TGTGCCACCAGTATTAGGACTAGCGGGAGTTTGAACTTC.

The rearrangement joins TRBV6-2 or TRBV6-3 to TRBJ2-1, with a tentative D call TRBD1 (5 bases). CDR3 size: 14 residues. The V gene lost 4 bases and the J gene lost 4 bases, with 11 bases spanning the gap. Germline loops: CDR1 MNHEY, CDR2 SVGEGT. The CDR3 DNA follows: TGTGCCAGCAGTTCACAGGCCGGATACAATGAGCAGTTCTTC. Its translation: CASSSQAGYNEQFF.

The rearrangement joins TRBV5-1 to TRBJ2-1, with D maybe TRBD1 (5 bases). The CDR3 spans 13 residues. Trimming pared 1 base from V and 9 bases from J, leaving 11 bases between. Germline CDR1 SGHRS, CDR2 YFSETQ. CDR3 nucleotide sequence: TGCGCCAGCAGCTTGTTTGGAGACAGTGAGCAGTTCTTC. Its translation: CASSLFGDSEQFF.

This clone was seen a single time. V usage is TRBV12-5 and J usage is TRBJ2-7; D remains unclear. Germline V lookup: CDR1 LGHNT, CDR2 FRNRAP. Trimming stripped 1 base from V and 2 bases from J, with 3 bases between. This CDR3 comprises 12 residues. The CDR3 spells CASGLDTYEQYF. In DNA, the CDR3 is TGTGCTAGTGGTTTGGACACCTACGAGCAGTACTTC.

CDR3 sequence: CASSEAPRDSEFF. The CDR3 DNA follows: TGTGCCAGCAGTGAAGCTCCGCGAGACTCTGAGTTCTTC. The chain links TRBV6-1 to TRBJ2-1; D is undetermined. The germline CDR1 and CDR2 sequences are MNHNS and SASEGT. V was shortened by 0 bases and J by 14 bases, with 14 bases between the two germline ends. This CDR3 has 13 residues.

The table lists this clone with a few counts. The genes are TRBV5-6 and TRBJ2-7, with TRBD2 identical over 9 bases. The CDR3 runs 14 residues. V lost 7 bases and J lost 4; bases outside the gene matches: 9. CDR1 and CDR2 from the germline V gene are SGHDT and YYEEEE. The CDR3 sequence: CASSAGGPRYEQYF. CDR3 in DNA: TGTGCCAGCTCGGCGGGAGGGCCTAGGTACGAGCAGTACTTC.

The gene calls are TRBV30 and TRBJ2-1; the D gene is possibly TRBD1 (6 bases). The CDR3 has 15 amino acids. Germline V gene sequence: CDR1 GTSNPN, CDR2 SVGIG (reference sequence). The V and J ends lost 4 bases and 5 bases respectively, with 18 bases between them. The DNA of the CDR3 is TGTGCCTGGAATCCGACCGGGACATATCACAATGAGCAGTTCTTC. Encoded protein: CAWNPTGTYHNEQFF.

The J gene is TRBJ2-5, the V gene TRBV11-1; 8 nucleotides line up with TRBD2. The J segment lost 5 bases and the V segment lost 3 bases, leaving 5 bases of the junction unmatched. Germline V gene data show CDR1 as SGHAT and CDR2 as FQDESV (reference sequence). This CDR3 contains 14 residues. The DNA for the CDR3 is TGTGCCAGCAGCTTTCCAGCGGGAGAGGAGACCCAGTACTTC. Amino acid sequence: CASSFPAGEETQYF. The full variable domain, its missing parts supplied by reference TRBV11-1 and TRBJ2-5, is EAEVAQSPRYKITEKSQAVAFWCDPISGHATLYWYRQILGQGPELLVQFQDESVVDDSQLPKDRFSAERLKGVDSTLKIQPAELGDSAMYLCASSFPAGEETQYFGPGTRLLVL.